What follows is one T cell receptor (beta chain) and its context. Original methodology: For nucleated cells, counts were estimated from reference gene primer amplification. TCRdb's copy holds only in-frame clones and misses some; the assay was immunoSEQ multiplex PCR. V and J calls and clone size are given by that table; D and trimming were obtained from the DNA. Altogether roughly 81,000 clones are present, about 83% being singletons, with the ten largest covering more than 2%. This entry belongs to a study of blood T cell repertoires in COVID-19. The overall study: Some COVID-19 samples were acute and others convalescent; all came from the United States, Italy and Spain. Nucleic acid was either cDNA or gDNA, and it came from T cells, B-cell-depleted T cells, or PBMCs.

The V and J ends lost 1 base and 3 bases respectively, with 12 bases between them. In germline, CDR1 is MGHRA, CDR2 YSYEKL. This CDR3 has 15 residues. The chain employs TRBV4-1 and TRBJ2-5; D is possibly TRBD1 (6 bases). This clonotype originated in an older woman with acute or convalescent COVID-19. Sequenced input: peripheral blood. The CDR3 DNA reads TGCGCCAGCAGCCAAGGGGGACACCTCAAAGAGACCCAGTACTTC. Its translation: CASSQGGHLKETQYF.